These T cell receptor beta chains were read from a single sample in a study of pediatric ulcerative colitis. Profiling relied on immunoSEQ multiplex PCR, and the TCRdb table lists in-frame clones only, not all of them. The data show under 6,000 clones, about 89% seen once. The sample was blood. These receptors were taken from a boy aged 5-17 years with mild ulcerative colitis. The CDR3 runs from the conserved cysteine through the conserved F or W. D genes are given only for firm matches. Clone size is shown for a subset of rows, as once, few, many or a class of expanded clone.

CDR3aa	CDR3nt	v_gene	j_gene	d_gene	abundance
CASSQGQPGNTIYF	TGTGCCAGTAGCCAGGGACAGCCAGGAAACACCATATATTTT	TRBV19	TRBJ1-3	TRBD1	NA
CAQTAGGLNNEQFF	TGTGCCCAAACAGCGGGAGGGTTAAATAACGAGCAGTTCTTC	TRBV30	TRBJ2-1	TRBD2	NA
CASSPRTAPTGELFF	TGTGCCAGCAGCCCTCGGACCGCCCCCACCGGGGAGCTGTTTTTT	TRBV11-3	TRBJ2-2	NA	NA
CASSSPGYRGNTEAFF	TGTGCCAGCAGTTCCCCGGGCTACAGGGGGAACACTGAAGCTTTCTTT	TRBV28	TRBJ1-1	TRBD1	NA
CSVLGGITDTQYF	TGCAGCGTTTTGGGGGGGATCACAGATACGCAGTATTTT	TRBV29-1	TRBJ2-3	TRBD2	NA
CASSGGPGSYNEQFF	TGCGCCAGCAGCGGCGGGCCCGGCTCCTACAATGAGCAGTTCTTC	TRBV5-1	TRBJ2-1	NA	NA
CASSRGETQYF	TGTGCCAGCAGCCGAGGAGAGACCCAGTACTTC	TRBV5-6	TRBJ2-5	NA	NA
CASSLLGVREQYF	TGTGCCAGCAGTTTACTCGGGGTCCGCGAGCAGTACTTC	TRBV27	TRBJ2-7	NA	NA
CASSLEGQLSYGYTF	TGCGCCAGCAGCCTGGAGGGACAGCTAAGCTATGGCTACACCTTC	TRBV5-1	TRBJ1-2	TRBD1	NA
CASSISIGRIPQHF	TGTGCCAGTAGTATAAGCATCGGGCGCATTCCCCAGCATTTT	TRBV19	TRBJ1-5	NA	NA
CAWSVRVEAFF	TGTGCCTGGAGCGTCAGAGTTGAAGCTTTCTTT	TRBV30	TRBJ1-1	NA	NA
CASSFPGSYEQYF	TGTGCCAGCAGTTTTCCCGGTTCCTACGAGCAGTACTTC	TRBV28	TRBJ2-7	NA	NA
CAWERGSLLDEQYF	TGTGCCTGGGAAAGAGGAAGTTTGCTCGACGAGCAGTACTTC	TRBV30	TRBJ2-7	NA	NA
CAWSTGGFEKLFF	TGTGCCTGGAGTACAGGGGGTTTTGAAAAACTGTTTTTT	TRBV30	TRBJ1-4	TRBD1	NA
CASSRKTYGYTF	TGTGCCAGCAGTAGAAAGACCTATGGCTACACCTTC	TRBV6-5	TRBJ1-2	NA	once
CASSMWTQGDEQFF	TGCGCCAGCAGCATGTGGACCCAGGGGGATGAGCAGTTCTTC	TRBV5-1	TRBJ2-1	TRBD1	NA
CASSRRGDTQYF	TGTGCCAGTAGCAGGCGGGGGGATACGCAGTATTTT	TRBV19	TRBJ2-3	TRBD2	NA
CASSIASGSGSGGDTQYF	TGTGCCAGTAGTATCGCCTCCGGTAGCGGGAGTGGTGGAGATACGCAGTATTTT	TRBV19	TRBJ2-3	TRBD2	NA
CAISVAGGIGNTIYF	TGTGCCATCAGTGTAGCCGGGGGCATTGGGAACACCATATATTTT	TRBV10-3	TRBJ1-3	NA	once
CASSDMGRLEVANYGYTF	TGTGCCAGCAGTGACATGGGCCGCCTTGAAGTCGCTAACTATGGCTACACCTTC	TRBV6-1	TRBJ1-2	NA	few
CASSAETGGGTEAFF	TGTGCCAGCAGCGCAGAGACAGGGGGAGGGACTGAAGCTTTCTTT	TRBV9	TRBJ1-1	TRBD1	NA
CSVVEPGQGVTEAFF	TGCAGCGTTGTGGAGCCCGGACAGGGGGTCACTGAAGCTTTCTTT	TRBV29-1	TRBJ1-1	TRBD1	NA
CAGGASENNQPQHF	TGTGCCGGGGGGGCTAGTGAAAACAATCAGCCCCAGCATTTT	TRBV6-1	TRBJ1-5	NA	NA
CASSLASGQNTEAFF	TGCGCCAGCAGCTTGGCCTCCGGACAGAACACTGAAGCTTTCTTT	TRBV5-1	TRBJ1-1	NA	NA